These 27 T cell receptor beta chains were sequenced from one sample in a study of blood T cell repertoires in COVID-19. The repertoire was sequenced with immunoSEQ multiplex PCR; TCRdb's copy has only in-frame clones and lacks some. The table includes 200,000 to 250,000 clones, 82% detected once. Sequenced sample: peripheral blood. The receptors here all came from a woman aged 70-85 years with COVID-19, enrolled during active disease.

The J gene is TRBJ2-6, the V gene TRBV30; 7 nucleotides line up with TRBD2. The germline gives CDR1 GTSNPN, CDR2 SVGIG (reference sequence). This CDR3 has 16 residues. DNA for the CDR3: TGTGCTGTTAAATGGACTAGTTTCACTGGGGCCAACGTCCTGACTTTC. Translation gives CAVKWTSFTGANVLTF.

The gene calls are TRBV5-1 and TRBJ2-3; 9 bases are shared with TRBD2. Trimming took 2 bases from V and 0 from J; bases not matched to a gene: 7. In germline, CDR1 is SGHRS, CDR2 YFSETQ. CDR3 length: 17 amino acids. In DNA, the CDR3 is TGCGCCAGCAGCTTTACAGCGGGAGGCCCTAGCACAGATACGCAGTATTTT. Amino acid sequence: CASSFTAGGPSTDTQYF.

This clone was observed a few times. CDR3 sequence reads: CASRDSYSNQPQHF. As DNA, the CDR3 is TGTGCCAGCAGAGACAGTTATAGCAATCAGCCCCAGCATTTT. V gene TRBV28 combines with J gene TRBJ1-5, with a possible D match to TRBD1 (5 bases). V was pared by 6 bases and J by 0 bases, with 9 bases between. The V gene's germline CDR1 is MDHEN and CDR2 SYDVKM. The CDR3 length is 14 residues.

The chain combines TRBV2 with TRBJ2-1; 7 bases are a match to TRBD1. The CDR3 is made up of 14 amino acids. Germline loops: CDR1 SNHLY, CDR2 FYNNEI. After removal of 6 bases from V and 8 bases from J, the junction contained 10 bases not matched to a gene. This chain's CDR3 is CASRDRPRSDEQFF. The DNA of the CDR3 is TGTGCCAGCAGGGACAGGCCTCGGTCGGATGAGCAGTTCTTC. Full variable domain (missing parts from reference TRBV2 and TRBJ2-1): EPEVTQTPSHQVTQMGQEVILRCVPISNHLYFYWYRQILGQKVEFLVSFYNNEISEKSEIFDDQFSVERPDGSNFTLKIRSTKLEDSAMYFCASRDRPRSDEQFFGPGTRLTVL.

This clone was picked up one time. This chain links TRBV19 with TRBJ1-4; D possibly corresponds to TRBD1 (5 bases). The CDR3 has 16 amino acids. Germline CDR1 and CDR2: LNHDA and SQIVND (reference sequence). Trimming took 8 bases from V and 0 from J, leaving 16 bases between them. Written as DNA, the CDR3 is TGTGCCAGTCATATGGGGCAGACAGCAACTAATGAAAAACTGTTTTTT. Residues: CASHMGQTATNEKLFF.

The chain employs TRBV29-1 and TRBJ2-1; D is undetermined. The V and J ends lost 7 bases and 7 bases respectively, with 20 bases between them. The CDR3 runs 14 residues. The germline gives CDR1 SQVTM, CDR2 ANQGSEA. CDR3 protein: CSGHEALGRNEQFF. CDR3 nucleotide sequence: TGCAGCGGCCACGAAGCGCTAGGCCGAAATGAGCAGTTCTTC.

This clone has only one observation. This rearrangement joins TRBV19 to TRBJ1-1, with a weak D call TRBD1 (6 bases). CDR1 is LNHDA and CDR2 is SQIVND in the germline V gene (reference sequence). CDR3 length: 14 residues. Trimming took off 1 base at V and 5 bases at J, with 11 bases between the two ends. CDR3 sequence reads: CASSIAGGRTEAFF. The CDR3, as DNA: TGTGCCAGTAGTATAGCGGGGGGCCGGACTGAAGCTTTCTTT.

This chain uses TRBV27 with TRBJ2-5, with D tentatively TRBD1 (6 bases). CDR1 MNHEY and CDR2 SMNVEV come from the germline V gene (reference sequence). V gave up 4 bases and J gave up 5 bases, with 11 bases separating them. The CDR3 consists of 13 residues. The CDR3 DNA follows: TGTGCCAGCAGTTCCCAGGGGCTGGAGACCCAGTACTTC. Encoded protein: CASSSQGLETQYF.

The V call is TRBV7-8, the J call TRBJ2-1, with TRBD1 as a possible D gene (6 bases). V lost 5 bases and J lost 4, with 12 bases in between. The germline gives CDR1 SGHVS, CDR2 FQNEAQ. The CDR3 runs to 14 residues. For the CDR3, the DNA is TGTGCCAGCAGCATATGGGGGCGATACAATGAGCAGTTCTTC. Translated, it gives CASSIWGRYNEQFF.

This chain joins TRBV7-8 and TRBJ1-5; 10 positions agree with TRBD1. The ends lost 3 bases at V and 8 bases at J; junction bases unmatched: 7. The CDR3 covers 15 residues. Germline V lookup: CDR1 SGHVS, CDR2 FQNEAQ. CDR3 in amino acids: CASSFRDRGMEPQHF. CDR3 nucleotide sequence: TGTGCCAGCAGCTTTCGGGACAGGGGCATGGAGCCCCAGCATTTT.

The chain combines TRBV6-2 or TRBV6-3 with TRBJ2-1, with D possibly TRBD2 on 6 matching bases. V lost 5 bases and J 9 bases, leaving 11 bases between the germline ends. Germline CDR1 is MNHEY and CDR2 is SVGEGT. CDR3 length: 12 residues. CDR3 nucleotides: TGTGCCAGCAGTGCGGGGCCCCGTGAGCAGTTCTTC. Its translation: CASSAGPREQFF.

This clone is a singleton in its sample. This chain links TRBV28 with TRBJ2-7, with 9 bases lining up with TRBD1. V gave up 1 base and J gave up 4 bases; unmatched junction bases: 2. Germline lookup yields CDR1 MDHEN and CDR2 SYDVKM. This CDR3 spans 14 amino acids. As DNA, the CDR3 is TGTGCCAGCAGTTTATTAGGGACAGGGTACGAGCAGTACTTC. Encoded protein: CASSLLGTGYEQYF.

The genes are TRBV29-1 and TRBJ2-7; a weak D match, TRBD2 (5 bases). V was cut by 3 bases and J by 7 bases, with 13 bases left in between. Germline-derived CDR1 and CDR2 are SQVTM and ANQGSEA. CDR3 length equals 12 residues. CDR3 coding DNA: TGCAGCGTTGACTTCCCATCGGGGGAGCAGTACTTC. Its translation is CSVDFPSGEQYF.

The rearrangement uses TRBV7-2 and TRBJ2-3; 11 nucleotides agree with TRBD2. Trimming took 5 bases from V and 6 from J; bases not matched to a gene: 10. CDR1 SGHTA and CDR2 FQGNSA come from the germline V gene. The CDR3 is 16 amino acids. CDR3 sequence reads: CASSPLAGGPGDTQYF. The CDR3, as DNA: TGTGCCAGCAGCCCTCTAGCGGGAGGCCCTGGGGATACGCAGTATTTT.

This clone came up once. This chain links TRBV6-6 with TRBJ1-5; 8 bases line up with TRBD1. V lost 5 bases to trimming and J lost 4 bases; unmatched junction nucleotides: 7. Germline V gives CDR1 MNHNY, CDR2 SVGAGI (reference sequence). CDR3 size: 15 residues. CDR3 sequence reads: CASSPPTGENQPQHF. The CDR3 nucleotides read TGTGCCAGCAGTCCCCCGACAGGGGAGAATCAGCCCCAGCATTTT.

The chain couples TRBV18 to TRBJ2-7, with D perhaps TRBD2 (6 bases). The CDR3 runs to 15 residues. CDR1 and CDR2 (germline): KGHSH, LQKENI. V gave up 3 bases and J gave up 2 bases, with 14 bases separating them. As DNA, the CDR3 is TGTGCCAGCTCACCCGGGATAGCGGTAACCTACGAGCAGTACTTC. This sequence encodes CASSPGIAVTYEQYF.

The chain carries TRBV6-5 and TRBJ2-5; tentatively, D is TRBD2 (6 bases). CDR3 size: 14 residues. V shed 2 bases and J shed 5 bases, with 12 bases lying between them. The germline CDR1 and CDR2 sequences are MNHEY and SVGAGI. The CDR3 DNA sequence: TGTGCCAGCAGTTACACGGGGGACCGGGAGACCCAGTACTTC. Protein sequence: CASSYTGDRETQYF.

The rearrangement uses TRBV5-1 and TRBJ2-7; possible D gene TRBD1, 5 bases. The CDR3 consists of 14 residues. In germline, CDR1 is SGHRS, CDR2 YFSETQ. Deletions cut 2 bases from V and 7 bases from J, with 16 bases between. Here the CDR3 DNA reads TGCGCCAGCAGCTTCTCGACAGACAACGAAGAGCAGTACTTC. It codes for CASSFSTDNEEQYF.

This clone was seen just once. V usage is TRBV6-2 or TRBV6-3 and J usage is TRBJ1-4; 11 nucleotides agree with TRBD1. Germline CDR1 and CDR2: MNHEY and SVGEGT. Germline trimming cut 0 bases from V and 7 bases from J; bases unmatched to any gene: 4. This CDR3 spans 16 amino acids. CDR3: CASSYSRTGGGEKLFF. The DNA of the CDR3 is TGTGCCAGCAGTTACTCTCGGACAGGGGGCGGTGAAAAACTGTTTTTT.

The chain has TRBV21-1 and TRBJ2-2; the table assigns TRBD1, which was not confirmed against the DNA. TRBV21-1 counts as a pseudogene. The CDR3 loop spans 19 amino acids. CDR3 sequence (DNA): TGTGCCAGCGGACAACGACAGGGGGCGAAATGGCTATACACCGGGGAGCTGTTTTTT. This codes for CASGQRQGAKWLYTGELFF.

This clone came up once. The chain joins TRBV27 to TRBJ1-1; TRBD1 matches 11 bases. The CDR3 covers 21 residues. Germline V CDR1 and CDR2: MNHEY, SMNVEV (reference sequence). V was clipped by 3 bases and J by 3 bases; unmatched bases: 21. CDR3 DNA: TGTGCCAGCAGTTTCTCCGGGACAGGGGGTTTGCTGCTCGCGCGATACACTGAAGCTTTCTTT. This translates into CASSFSGTGGLLLARYTEAFF.

A note on this clone: Distinct nucleotide sequences in the sample also encode this CDR3. The chain combines TRBV20-1 with TRBJ1-5; the match to TRBD1 covers 7 bases. The CDR3 has 11 amino acids. Germline lookup yields CDR1 DFQATT and CDR2 SNEGSKA (reference sequence). The V and J ends lost 5 bases and 7 bases, in that order; junction bases with no gene match: 2. Here the CDR3 reads CSAQGDQPQHF. CDR3 DNA sequence: TGCAGTGCTCAGGGGGACCAGCCCCAGCATTTT.

V gene TRBV6-2 or TRBV6-3 combines with J gene TRBJ2-7; D uncertain. V was cut by 2 bases and J by 3 bases, with 8 bases left in between. Looked up from germline, CDR1 is MNHEY and CDR2 is SVGEGT. This CDR3 has 13 amino acids. Here the CDR3 reads CASSYLGSYEQYF. For the CDR3, the DNA is TGTGCCAGCAGTTACCTGGGCAGCTACGAGCAGTACTTC.

The chain recombines TRBV7-2 with TRBJ2-3, with 7 bases aligning to TRBD2. With 5 bases clipped from V and 0 bases from J, the junction kept 8 bases outside the gene matches. There are 16 residues in the CDR3. Germline CDR1 reads SGHTA; CDR2 reads FQGNSA. CDR3 coding DNA: TGTGCCAGCAGCCCAAGGGGCGGGGGAAGCACAGATACGCAGTATTTT. This gives the protein CASSPRGGGSTDTQYF.

This chain uses TRBV7-8 with TRBJ1-4; D possibly corresponds to TRBD1 (6 bases). V gave up 5 bases and J gave up 5 bases, with 18 bases separating them. From germline, CDR1 is SGHVS and CDR2 FQNEAQ. The CDR3 sequence is 16 residues long. In nucleotides, the CDR3 is TGTGCCAGCAGCCCCAGGGCACGGGGGGCCAATGAAAAACTGTTTTTT. Protein product: CASSPRARGANEKLFF.

This chain joins TRBV18 and TRBJ2-7, with no clear D. V was clipped by 2 bases and J by 9 bases, with 11 bases between them. Germline V gene sequence: CDR1 KGHSH, CDR2 LQKENI. The CDR3 contains 12 residues. As DNA, the CDR3 is TGTGCCAGCTCACCAAACCTCCTCGGGCAGTACTTC. This gives the protein CASSPNLLGQYF. The full variable domain, completed using reference TRBV18 and TRBJ2-7, is NAGVMQNPRHLVRRRGQEARLRCSPMKGHSHVYWYRQLPEEGLKFMVYLQKENIIDESGMPKERFSAEFPKEGPSILRIQQVVRGDSAAYFCASSPNLLGQYFGPGTRLTVT.

The chain links TRBV18 to TRBJ2-7, with 9 bases fitting TRBD1. Trimming removed 3 bases from V and 1 base from J; junction bases left unmatched: 10. Per the germline V gene, CDR1 is KGHSH and CDR2 is LQKENI. The CDR3 has 17 amino acids. In DNA, the CDR3 is TGTGCCAGCTCACCGTACATCCCGGGACAGGGATCCTACGAGCAGTACTTC. Protein: CASSPYIPGQGSYEQYF.